This T cell receptor (beta chain) came from a study of cytomegalovirus exposure and HLA in healthy donors. Overall study context: Samples from HLA-typed donors yielded 85 million to 95 million unique TCRs in an early data release.

Primers for the PCR totalled 60 Vbeta and 13 Jbeta. Sequencing was performed with immunoSEQ multiplex PCR; in TCRdb, only in-frame clones are kept and a portion is missing. Found here are around 170,000 clones, more than 70% of them singletons; the top ten hold over 1.2%. V gave up 2 bases and J gave up 2 bases; unmatched junction bases: 8. The CDR3 has 15 residues. Germline V gene lookup returns CDR1 GTSNPN and CDR2 SVGIG (reference sequence). This chain connects TRBV30 to TRBJ2-5, with 7 nucleotides matching TRBD1. Material for sequencing was PBMCs. The sequence was obtained from a girl aged 10 to 17 in good health and CMV-seronegative. The CDR3 bases are TGTGCCTGGAGTACAGGGGCTTCCGTACAAGAGACCCAGTACTTC. This codes for CAWSTGASVQETQYF.